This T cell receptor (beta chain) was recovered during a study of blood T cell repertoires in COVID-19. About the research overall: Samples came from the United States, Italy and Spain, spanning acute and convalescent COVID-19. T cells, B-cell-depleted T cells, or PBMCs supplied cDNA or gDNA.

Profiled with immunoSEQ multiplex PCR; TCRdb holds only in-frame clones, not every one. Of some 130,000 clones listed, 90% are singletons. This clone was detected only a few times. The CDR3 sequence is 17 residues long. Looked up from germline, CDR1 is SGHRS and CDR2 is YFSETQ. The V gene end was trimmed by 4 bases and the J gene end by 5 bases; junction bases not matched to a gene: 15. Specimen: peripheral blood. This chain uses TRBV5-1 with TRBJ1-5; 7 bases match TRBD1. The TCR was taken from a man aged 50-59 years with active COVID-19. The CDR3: CASSPGASTGSDQPQHF. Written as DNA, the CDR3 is TGCGCCAGCAGCCCCGGGGCTTCGACAGGGAGCGATCAGCCCCAGCATTTT.